Presented here are 9 T cell receptor beta chains from one specimen sequenced in a study of cytomegalovirus exposure and HLA in healthy donors. The PCR had 60 Vbeta and 13 Jbeta primers. Sequenced by immunoSEQ multiplex PCR; TCRdb stores in-frame clones only, minus some. The top ten clones hold approximately 1% of a sample with around 78,000 clones, about 78% of them seen once. The specimen sequenced was PBMCs. The receptor source for this set is a male donor in good health and CMV-seronegative.

The chain uses TRBV5-1 and TRBJ1-4; no reliable D call. The CDR3 length is 15 residues. Trimming took 0 bases from V and 10 from J, leaving 16 bases between them. The germline CDR1 and CDR2 sequences are SGHRS and YFSETQ. The CDR3 sequence: CASSLGEGRSGKLFF. The DNA of the CDR3 is TGCGCCAGCAGCTTGGGGGAAGGGAGGTCGGGAAAACTGTTTTTT.

The rearrangement links TRBV19 to TRBJ1-5; D gene uncertain. Trimming stripped 5 bases from V and 3 bases from J, with 11 bases between. Germline V lookup: CDR1 LNHDA, CDR2 SQIVND (reference sequence). This CDR3 is 14 amino acids long. CDR3: CASSGGRLNQPQHF. In nucleotides, the CDR3 is TGTGCCAGTAGTGGAGGGCGCCTCAATCAGCCCCAGCATTTT.

This rearrangement joins TRBV5-1 to TRBJ2-5; TRBD2 agrees at 8 bases. The CDR3 covers 17 residues. V was pared by 0 bases and J by 4 bases, with 11 bases of the junction left unmatched. Germline V gene lookup returns CDR1 SGHRS and CDR2 YFSETQ. CDR3 sequence: CASSLEIGGRRGETQYF. DNA of the CDR3: TGCGCCAGCAGCTTGGAGATTGGCGGGAGGCGGGGAGAGACCCAGTACTTC.

The rearrangement uses TRBV2 and TRBJ1-5; 7 nucleotides agree with TRBD1. Trimming at V came to 6 bases and at J to 6 bases, leaving 8 bases not matched to a gene. The CDR3 loop spans 14 amino acids. The germline V gene encodes CDR1 SNHLY and CDR2 FYNNEI. The CDR3 region has the DNA TGTGCCAGCAGAGGGGACAGTATCTTTCAGCCCCAGCATTTT. It translates to CASRGDSIFQPQHF.

With respect to this clone: A read error may produce the germline difference seen at one junction end. The rearrangement uses TRBV27 and TRBJ1-2; weak D call: TRBD1 (6 bases). The CDR3 length is 14 residues. CDR1 and CDR2 (germline): MNHEY, SMNVEV (reference sequence). As DNA, the CDR3 is TGTGCCAGCAGTTTTCGGGGGGCTGGGTATGGCTACCCCTTC. It codes for CASSFRGAGYGYPF.

This chain joins TRBV10-2 and TRBJ2-7; unclear D gene. CDR3 length equals 13 residues. Germline assignment: CDR1 WSHSY and CDR2 SAAADI. V gave up 6 bases and J gave up 6 bases, with 15 bases separating them. CDR3 DNA: TGCGCCAGCAGCTACCTCGTGACGGGCGAGCAGTACTTC. It encodes CASSYLVTGEQYF.

V gene TRBV5-4 combines with J gene TRBJ1-4; possible D gene TRBD1, 5 bases. Looked up from germline, CDR1 is SGHNT and CDR2 is YYREEE (reference sequence). The V and J ends lost 0 bases and 5 bases respectively, with 17 bases between them. The CDR3 consists of 17 residues. CDR3 in DNA: TGTGCCAGCAGCTTGGAAGTTGGGGCACCCCTCAATGAAAAACTGTTTTTT. Its protein product is CASSLEVGAPLNEKLFF. Filled out from reference TRBV5-4 and TRBJ1-4, the complete variable domain reads ETGVTQSPTHLIKTRGQQVTLRCSSQSGHNTVSWYQQALGQGPQFIFQYYREEENGRGNFPPRFSGLQFPNYSSELNVNALELDDSALYLCASSLEVGAPLNEKLFFGSGTQLSVL.

This chain links TRBV6-6 with TRBJ2-3, with D tentatively TRBD1 (6 bases). Trimming cost V 5 bases and J 6 bases, with 18 bases left between them. Germline lookup yields CDR1 MNHNY and CDR2 SVGAGI (reference sequence). The CDR3 has 15 residues. The CDR3 protein is CASSLGDPGADTQYF. CDR3 nucleotide sequence: TGTGCCAGCAGTCTCGGCGACCCAGGGGCGGATACGCAGTATTTT.

This chain uses TRBV29-1 with TRBJ2-6; no clear D gene. This CDR3 has 12 amino acids. Germline V lookup: CDR1 SQVTM, CDR2 ANQGSEA. Trimming took 7 bases from V and 0 from J, leaving 4 bases between them. The CDR3 DNA reads as TGCAGCGCCTTCTCTGGGGCCAACGTCCTGACTTTC. Translated, it gives CSAFSGANVLTF.